The 29 T cell receptor beta chains in this list originate from one sample, sequenced in a study of T cell responses to AZD1222 COVID-19 vaccine. TCRdb keeps only in-frame clones here, not all; method: immunoSEQ multiplex PCR. Found here are 25,000 to 30,000 clones, about three quarters of them singletons; the top ten hold 5% to 6.5%. Sequencing used peripheral blood, obtained on day 0 of AZD1222 vaccination. The receptors originated from an adult in good health.

This sequence joins TRBV5-1 and TRBJ2-2; D remains unclear. Germline values: CDR1 SGHRS, CDR2 YFSETQ. V was pared by 0 bases and J by 0 bases, with 6 bases between. CDR3 length equals 15 residues. CDR3 region: CASSLGRTNTGELFF. The CDR3 DNA follows: TGCGCCAGCAGCTTGGGCAGAACGAACACCGGGGAGCTGTTTTTT.

The V gene is TRBV5-5, the J gene TRBJ2-1; D is ambiguous. This CDR3 has 13 amino acids. Germline V lookup: CDR1 SGHKS, CDR2 YYEKEE (reference sequence). Trimming removed 2 bases at V and 7 bases at J, with 10 bases between. The DNA of the CDR3 is TGTGCCAGCAGCTTTTTGAAGGGAAATGAGCAGTTCTTC. Protein: CASSFLKGNEQFF.

The CDR3 DNA reads TGTGCCACCAGCGGACCCGAGCAAGTCACAGATACGCAGTATTTT. Translating gives CATSGPEQVTDTQYF. The V call is TRBV24-1, the J call TRBJ2-3; no firm D call. Germline V CDR1 and CDR2: KGHDR, SFDVKD. The CDR3 extends over 15 amino acids. Deletions cut 7 bases from V and 2 bases from J, with 15 bases between.

CDR3 loop: CASSLYGTESYGYTF. The CDR3 DNA follows: TGTGCCAGCAGCTTGTACGGGACAGAGAGCTATGGCTACACCTTC. The chain couples TRBV5-5 to TRBJ1-2; 7 nucleotides align to TRBD1. The CDR3 has 15 residues. After removal of 1 base from V and 4 bases from J, the junction contained 7 bases not matched to a gene. Germline CDR1 and CDR2: SGHKS and YYEKEE (reference sequence).

J is TRBJ2-3 and V is TRBV4-1; 12 bases line up with TRBD1. The CDR3 spans 18 residues. J gave up 4 bases and V 1 base, and 9 bases lay outside the gene matches. Germline loops: CDR1 MGHRA, CDR2 YSYEKL. CDR3 DNA sequence: TGCGCCAGCAGCCAAGCTGAAACCGGGACAGGGGGCGCAGATACGCAGTATTTT. This gives the protein CASSQAETGTGGADTQYF.

This rearrangement joins TRBV7-2 to TRBJ2-1, with D perhaps TRBD1 (6 bases). The length of the CDR3 is 14 residues. The germline V and J ends were trimmed by 5 bases and 7 bases, with 15 bases remaining between them. Germline V gene lookup returns CDR1 SGHTA and CDR2 FQGNSA. CDR3 DNA sequence: TGTGCCAGCAGCACGCAGGACAGTAAAAATGAGCAGTTCTTC. This translates into CASSTQDSKNEQFF.

The chain has TRBV4-1 and TRBJ2-1; TRBD2 aligns across 10 bases. The CDR3 has 16 amino acids. V gave up 0 bases and J gave up 9 bases; unmatched junction bases: 8. CDR1 MGHRA and CDR2 YSYEKL come from the germline V gene. Here the CDR3 reads CASSQEGLASEGEQFF. As DNA, the CDR3 is TGCGCCAGCAGCCAAGAGGGACTAGCGTCCGAGGGTGAGCAGTTCTTC.

The V gene is TRBV7-3, the J gene TRBJ2-2; 13 nucleotides align to TRBD2. The CDR3 totals 16 residues. Trimming at V came to 5 bases and at J to 7 bases, leaving 7 bases not matched to a gene. Germline CDR1 SGHTA, CDR2 FQGTGA. CDR3 loop: CASSPGLAGRGGELFF. CDR3 bases: TGTGCCAGCAGCCCGGGACTAGCGGGAAGGGGCGGGGAGCTGTTTTTT.

This sequence joins TRBV23-1 and TRBJ2-7; 10 bases are a match to TRBD2. TRBV23-1 is classed as an ORF, of uncertain function. The CDR3 is 16 residues long. The J segment lost 4 bases and the V segment lost 0 bases, leaving 6 bases of the junction unmatched. The CDR3 protein is CASSQSVRTSGYEQYV. CDR3 nucleotide sequence: TGCGCCAGCAGTCAATCGGTACGGACTAGCGGATACGAGCAGTACGTC.

The chain has TRBV5-1 and TRBJ1-6; TRBD1 matches 7 bases. J lost 7 bases, V lost 6 bases, and 13 bases had no gene match. Germline values: CDR1 SGHRS, CDR2 YFSETQ. CDR3 length: 16 amino acids. In nucleotides, the CDR3 is TGCGCCAGCAACCTCGGGGCTCCGGGACAGAATTCACCCCTCCACTTT. It encodes CASNLGAPGQNSPLHF.

This chain joins TRBV12-3 or TRBV12-4 and TRBJ2-1, with 7 bases matching TRBD2. Germline trimming cut 0 bases from V and 9 bases from J; bases unmatched to any gene: 2. The CDR3 runs 13 residues. The CDR3 sequence is CASSLALAGEQFF. The CDR3 DNA follows: TGTGCCAGCAGTTTAGCCTTAGCGGGTGAGCAGTTCTTC.

V and J are TRBV2 and TRBJ1-1, with a tentative D call TRBD1 (6 bases). Germline V gene data show CDR1 as SNHLY and CDR2 as FYNNEI. This CDR3 is built from 17 residues. Trimming took 3 bases from V and 4 from J, leaving 21 bases between them. CDR3 bases: TGTGCCAGCAGTGATCAGGCGACAGGCCGCCGGGGCACTGAAGCTTTCTTT. It is translated as CASSDQATGRRGTEAFF. Complete variable domain (other parts from reference TRBV2 and TRBJ1-1): EPEVTQTPSHQVTQMGQEVILRCVPISNHLYFYWYRQILGQKVEFLVSFYNNEISEKSEIFDDQFSVERPDGSNFTLKIRSTKLEDSAMYFCASSDQATGRRGTEAFFGQGTRLTVV.

This chain links TRBV5-1 with TRBJ2-7, with D hard to call. Germline V gene sequence: CDR1 SGHRS, CDR2 YFSETQ. CDR3 size: 16 residues. Trimming shortened V by 1 base and J by 0 bases, and 14 bases separated the two germline ends. The CDR3 DNA is TGCGCCAGCAGCTTGTTGCGGACCCCGAGCTCCTACGAGCAGTACGTC. Residues: CASSLLRTPSSYEQYV.

This clone has a handful of counts. The chain uses TRBV11-2 and TRBJ2-7, with TRBD1 matching 7 bases. The CDR3 contains 14 residues. J gave up 3 bases and V 5 bases, and 7 bases lay outside the gene matches. Germline assignment: CDR1 SGHAT and CDR2 FQNNGV. DNA for the CDR3: TGTGCCAGCAGCCCGGGACAGCTAAGCTACGAGCAGTACTTC. Residues: CASSPGQLSYEQYF.

CDR3 in DNA: TGTGCCGGATCAGGGTCTCGCGATCAGCCCCAGCATTTT. Translated, it gives CAGSGSRDQPQHF. This chain joins TRBV19 and TRBJ1-5, with a possible D match to TRBD1 (5 bases). The germline V gene encodes CDR1 LNHDA and CDR2 SQIVND (reference sequence). The V end was cut by 11 bases, the J end by 5 bases, with 16 bases between. This CDR3 has 13 amino acids.

In DNA, the CDR3 is TGTGCCAGCAGCTCCAACCGCCCGGGACAAACACACTCTGGAAACACCATATATTTT. It specifies CASSSNRPGQTHSGNTIYF. The V gene is TRBV11-2, the J gene TRBJ1-3, with D possibly being TRBD1 (6 bases). Germline CDR1 SGHAT, CDR2 FQNNGV. This CDR3 has 19 residues. Trimming took off 4 bases at V and 0 bases at J, with 22 bases between the two ends. Full variable domain (remainder filled in from reference TRBV11-2 and TRBJ1-3): EAGVAQSPRYKIIEKRQSVAFWCNPISGHATLYWYQQILGQGPKLLIQFQNNGVVDDSQLPKDRFSAERLKGVDSTLKIQPAKLEDSAVYLCASSSNRPGQTHSGNTIYFGEGSWLTVV.

This rearrangement joins TRBV27 to TRBJ1-4, with D possibly TRBD1 on 5 matching bases. Germline lookup yields CDR1 MNHEY and CDR2 SMNVEV (reference sequence). V gave up 6 bases and J gave up 0 bases, with 8 bases separating them. This CDR3 region has 14 residues. The CDR3 nucleotides read TGTGCCAGCAGACGGACAACAACTAATGAAAAACTGTTTTTT. Amino acid sequence: CASRRTTTNEKLFF.

The gene calls are TRBV5-4 and TRBJ2-6, with 7 nucleotides matching TRBD2. The germline CDR1 and CDR2 sequences are SGHNT and YYREEE (reference sequence). The CDR3 runs to 16 residues. The trim removed 4 bases at V and 3 bases at J, leaving 7 bases unmatched. The CDR3 sequence is CASSRSGRSGANVLTF. The CDR3 nucleotides are TGTGCCAGCAGCAGATCCGGGAGGAGTGGGGCCAACGTCCTGACTTTC.

The V gene is TRBV7-2, the J gene TRBJ2-7; no firm D call. V was clipped by 5 bases and J by 1 base, with 12 bases between them. Germline V CDR1 and CDR2: SGHTA, FQGNSA. CDR3 length: 14 amino acids. CDR3 in amino acids: CASSPLNPSYEQYF. The DNA for the CDR3 is TGTGCCAGCAGCCCCCTTAACCCGTCCTACGAGCAGTACTTC. The full variable domain, rest sourced from reference TRBV7-2 and TRBJ2-7, is GAGVSQSPSNKVTEKGKDVELRCDPISGHTALYWYRQSLGQGLEFLIYFQGNSAPDKSGLPSDRFSAERTGGSVSTLTIQRTQQEDSAVYLCASSPLNPSYEQYFGPGTRLTVT.

V is TRBV7-9 and J is TRBJ1-2; a weak D match, TRBD1 (6 bases). CDR1 and CDR2 (germline): SEHNR, FQNEAQ (reference sequence). Trimming took 2 bases from V and 8 from J, leaving 12 bases between them. The CDR3 is 13 residues long. In DNA form, the CDR3 reads TGTGCCAGCAGCTTACAAACAGGGTCCGGCTACACCTTC. This encodes CASSLQTGSGYTF. Full variable domain (outside the CDR3, taken from reference TRBV7-9 and TRBJ1-2): DTGVSQNPRHKITKRGQNVTFRCDPISEHNRLYWYRQTLGQGPEFLTYFQNEAQLEKSRLLSDRFSAERPKGSFSTLEIQRTEQGDSAMYLCASSLQTGSGYTFGSGTRLTVV.

CDR3 DNA: TGTGCCAGCAGTTACTCAGGTATCCACAATGAGCAGTTCTTC. This codes for CASSYSGIHNEQFF. V and J are TRBV6-5 and TRBJ2-1; D remains unclear. Trimming cost V 0 bases and J 5 bases, with 8 bases left between them. This CDR3 spans 14 amino acids. Germline V gives CDR1 MNHEY, CDR2 SVGAGI.

The chain joins TRBV4-1 to TRBJ2-3, with D tentatively TRBD2 (5 bases). Per germline, CDR1 MGHRA and CDR2 YSYEKL. Deletions cut 1 base from V and 0 bases from J, with 11 bases between. The CDR3 loop spans 16 amino acids. CDR3 bases: TGCGCCAGCAGCCAAGCCGGAGGCTCTAGCACAGATACGCAGTATTTT. Amino acids: CASSQAGGSSTDTQYF.

The chain couples TRBV4-1 to TRBJ2-7; 9 nucleotides agree with TRBD1. The junction had 11 bases not matched to a gene; V was cut back by 4 bases and J by 4 bases. Germline-derived CDR1 and CDR2 are MGHRA and YSYEKL. The CDR3 sequence is 16 residues long. The CDR3: CASSRIQGANWYEQYF. As DNA, the CDR3 is TGCGCCAGCAGCCGAATACAGGGGGCGAATTGGTACGAGCAGTACTTC.

This chain joins TRBV23-1 and TRBJ2-1; tentatively, D is TRBD2 (5 bases). TRBV23-1 carries the ORF label, with uncertain function. CDR3 length equals 13 residues. V lost 6 bases to trimming and J lost 10 bases, with 16 bases between them. Written as DNA, the CDR3 is TGCGCCAGCAGCCATCCCGGACTGGGGGAGCAGTTCTTC. It is translated as CASSHPGLGEQFF.

The chain carries TRBV6-5 and TRBJ2-3; a possible D gene is TRBD1 (7 bases). Trimming took 0 bases from V and 5 from J, leaving 15 bases between them. This CDR3 spans 16 amino acids. Germline V gene lookup returns CDR1 MNHEY and CDR2 SVGAGI. As DNA, the CDR3 is TGTGCCAGCAGTTACTCGTCCAGGGGGGATCGAGATACGCAGTATTTT. It is translated as CASSYSSRGDRDTQYF.

The chain employs TRBV11-1 and TRBJ1-1; tentative D call: TRBD1 (5 bases). The V end lost 1 base, the J end lost 12 bases, and 18 bases lay between the germline ends. The V gene's germline CDR1 is SGHAT and CDR2 FQDESV (reference sequence). This CDR3 is 14 amino acids long. CDR3 sequence: CASSLGSESRGTFF. As DNA, the CDR3 is TGTGCCAGCAGCTTAGGGTCGGAGAGCCGGGGGACTTTCTTT.

The J gene is TRBJ2-1, the V gene TRBV5-1, with 8 bases that match TRBD2. The trim removed 2 bases at V and 10 bases at J, leaving 14 bases unmatched. Germline lookup yields CDR1 SGHRS and CDR2 YFSETQ. The CDR3 runs 16 residues. The CDR3: CASSLTDGGAGREQFF. CDR3 DNA sequence: TGCGCCAGCAGCTTAACTGACGGGGGGGCCGGTCGGGAGCAGTTCTTC.

V and J are TRBV5-1 and TRBJ2-2; TRBD1 aligns across 10 bases. This CDR3 is built from 16 residues. The V segment lost 3 bases and the J segment 6 bases; nucleotides outside the gene matches: 8. Germline-derived CDR1 and CDR2 are SGHRS and YFSETQ. In nucleotides, the CDR3 is TGCGCCAGCAGCTGGAGCCGGGACAGGGGAGCCGGGGAGCTGTTTTTT. It specifies CASSWSRDRGAGELFF.

J is TRBJ1-1 and V is TRBV7-6; D perhaps matches TRBD1 (6 bases). Trimming shortened V by 5 bases and J by 5 bases, and 21 bases separated the two germline ends. Germline V gives CDR1 SGHVS, CDR2 FNYEAQ. The CDR3 consists of 16 residues. CDR3 in DNA: TGTGCCAGCAGCCTCTGGGGGGGCGGGGTAAGTACTGAAGCTTTCTTT. Its translation is CASSLWGGGVSTEAFF.